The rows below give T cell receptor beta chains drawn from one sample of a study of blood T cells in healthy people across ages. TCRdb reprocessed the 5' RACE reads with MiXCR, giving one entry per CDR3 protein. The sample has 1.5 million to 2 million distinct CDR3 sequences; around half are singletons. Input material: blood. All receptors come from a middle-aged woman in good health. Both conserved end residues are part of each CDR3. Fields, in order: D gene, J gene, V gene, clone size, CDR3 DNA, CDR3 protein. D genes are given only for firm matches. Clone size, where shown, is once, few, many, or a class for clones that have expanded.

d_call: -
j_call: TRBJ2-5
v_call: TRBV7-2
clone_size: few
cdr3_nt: TGTGCCAGCAGCTTAGGAGGTTCCGAAGGCCAGTACTTC
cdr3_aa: CASSLGGSEGQYF

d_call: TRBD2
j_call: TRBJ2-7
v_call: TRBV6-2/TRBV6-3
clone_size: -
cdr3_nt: TGTGCCGGCAGTTACTCGGGCCCCCTAGCGGGGGGACTCTACGAGCAGTACTTC
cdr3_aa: CAGSYSGPLAGGLYEQYF

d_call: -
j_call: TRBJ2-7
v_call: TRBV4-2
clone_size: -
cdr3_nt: TGTGCCAGCAGCCATGGGGACCCCTCGGCGGGCGAGCAGTACTTC
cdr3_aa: CASSHGDPSAGEQYF

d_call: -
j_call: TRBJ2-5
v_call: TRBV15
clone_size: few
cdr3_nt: TGTGCCACCAGTTCGATGGGGGGACGGCAAGAGACCCAGTACTTC
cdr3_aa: CATSSMGGRQETQYF

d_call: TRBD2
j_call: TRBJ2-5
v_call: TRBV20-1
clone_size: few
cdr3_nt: TGCAGTGCTAGTGCCCTAGCGGGGGTAGCAGTCGAGACCCAGTACTTC
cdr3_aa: CSASALAGVAVETQYF

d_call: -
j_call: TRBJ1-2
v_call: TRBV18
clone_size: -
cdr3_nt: TGTACCAGCTCAGATCCCTCGGGCCCCTATGGCTACACCTTC
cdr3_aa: CTSSDPSGPYGYTF

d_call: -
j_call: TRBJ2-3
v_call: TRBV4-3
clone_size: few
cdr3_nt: TGCGCCAGCAGCCAAATCCATGCTAGCACAGATACGCAGTATTTT
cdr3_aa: CASSQIHASTDTQYF

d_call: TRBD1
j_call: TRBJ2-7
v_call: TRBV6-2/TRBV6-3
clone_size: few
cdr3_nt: TGTGCCAGCAGTGGGACAGGTTGGGTGAGCCAGTACTTC
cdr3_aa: CASSGTGWVSQYF

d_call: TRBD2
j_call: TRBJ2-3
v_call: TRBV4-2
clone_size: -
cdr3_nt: TGTGCCAGCAGCCCACGTGGAGCGGGGGGGCTCTTAACAGATACGCAGTATTTT
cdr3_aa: CASSPRGAGGLLTDTQYF

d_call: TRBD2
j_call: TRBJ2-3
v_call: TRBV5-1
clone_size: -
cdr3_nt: TGCGCCAGCAGGGTCCTGTCTAGCGGGGGGACGGATACGCAGTATTTT
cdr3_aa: CASRVLSSGGTDTQYF

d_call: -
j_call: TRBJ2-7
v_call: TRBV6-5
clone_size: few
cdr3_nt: TGTGCCAGCAGTTACTCGGACAGGAGGGGCGCCTACGAGCAGTACTTC
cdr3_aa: CASSYSDRRGAYEQYF

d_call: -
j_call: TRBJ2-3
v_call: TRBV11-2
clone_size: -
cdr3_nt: TGTGCCAGCAGCTTAGCGGACAAGGGGGGGCGAAAAAGGTACACAGATACGCAGTATTTT
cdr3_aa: CASSLADKGGRKRYTDTQYF

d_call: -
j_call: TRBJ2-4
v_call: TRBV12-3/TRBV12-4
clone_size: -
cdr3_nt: TGTGCCAGCAGCCGCCGTGAATTTGGGGAGGCCAAAAACATTCAGTACTTC
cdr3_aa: CASSRREFGEAKNIQYF

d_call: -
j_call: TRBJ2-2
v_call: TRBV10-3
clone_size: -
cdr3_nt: TGTGCCATCAGTGAGGGGGTTGGCACCGGGGAACTGTTTTTT
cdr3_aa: CAISEGVGTGELFF

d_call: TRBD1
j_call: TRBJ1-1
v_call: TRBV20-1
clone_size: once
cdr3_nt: TGCAGTGCTGTCGACAGGGGGAAAGGGAATGAAGCTTTCTTT
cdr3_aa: CSAVDRGKGNEAFF

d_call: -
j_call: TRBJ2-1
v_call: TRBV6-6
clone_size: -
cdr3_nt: TGTGCCAGTGCTAACTACTACAATGAGCAGTTCTTC
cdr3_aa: CASANYYNEQFF

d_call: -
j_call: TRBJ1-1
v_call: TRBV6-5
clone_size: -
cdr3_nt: TGTGCCAGCAGACGAGGACAGTCGGGAGGAGCTTTCTTT
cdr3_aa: CASRRGQSGGAFF

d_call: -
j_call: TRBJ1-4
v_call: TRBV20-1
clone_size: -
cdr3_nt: TGCAGTGCGTTTAGGGACGAAAAACTGTTTTTT
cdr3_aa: CSAFRDEKLFF

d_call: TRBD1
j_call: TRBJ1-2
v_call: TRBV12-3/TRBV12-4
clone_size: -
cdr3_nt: TGTGCCAGCGGCCGAGGGACAGGGAGAAACGATGGCTACACCTTC
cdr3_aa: CASGRGTGRNDGYTF

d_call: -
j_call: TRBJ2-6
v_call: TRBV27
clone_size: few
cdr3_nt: TGTGCCATCGGCAGCTCTACCCCTAGCTCTGGGGCCAACGTCCTGACTTTC
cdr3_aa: CAIGSSTPSSGANVLTF

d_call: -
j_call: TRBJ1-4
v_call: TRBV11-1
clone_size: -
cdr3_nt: TGTGCCAGCAGCTTAGGAGCAGGGAATGCTAATGAAAAACTGTTTTTT
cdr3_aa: CASSLGAGNANEKLFF

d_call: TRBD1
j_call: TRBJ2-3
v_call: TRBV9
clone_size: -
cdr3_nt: TGTGCCAGCAGCGTCCGACCCGCCTTCACGGACAGGGCAAGCACAGATACGCAGTATTTT
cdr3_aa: CASSVRPAFTDRASTDTQYF

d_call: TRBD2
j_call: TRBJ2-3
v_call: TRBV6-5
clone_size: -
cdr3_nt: TGTGCCAGCAGTTACCTTGGGCTAGCGGGGGGGGGAGGAGATACGCAGTATTTT
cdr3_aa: CASSYLGLAGGGGDTQYF

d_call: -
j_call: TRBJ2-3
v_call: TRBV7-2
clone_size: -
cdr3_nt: TGTGCCAGCAGCTTAGGGCGGTGGGGGTCAGATACGCAGTATTTT
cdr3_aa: CASSLGRWGSDTQYF

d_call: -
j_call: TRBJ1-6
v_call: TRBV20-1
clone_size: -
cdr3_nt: TGCAGTGCTAGGAAGGACAGCAATGCACCCCTCCACTTT
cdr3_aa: CSARKDSNAPLHF

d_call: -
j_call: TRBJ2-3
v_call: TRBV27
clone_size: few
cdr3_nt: TGTGCCAGCAGTTTACCAGGGGTACTGGATACGCAGTATTTT
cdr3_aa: CASSLPGVLDTQYF

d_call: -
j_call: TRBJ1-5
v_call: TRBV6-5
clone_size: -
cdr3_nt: TGTGCCAGCAGTTACTCACAGGATCAGCCCCAGCATTTT
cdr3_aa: CASSYSQDQPQHF

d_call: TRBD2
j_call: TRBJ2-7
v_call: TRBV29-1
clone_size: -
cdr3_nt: TGCAGCGCACTGGGACTAGCGGGGGGCTCTACCTACAATGAGCAGTACTTC
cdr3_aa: CSALGLAGGSTYNEQYF

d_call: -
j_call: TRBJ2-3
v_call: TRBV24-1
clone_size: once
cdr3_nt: TGTGCCACCAGTCACCCAGGGAATCGAGCAGATACGCAGTATTTT
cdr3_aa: CATSHPGNRADTQYF

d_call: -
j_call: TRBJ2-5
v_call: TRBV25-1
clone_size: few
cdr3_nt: TGTGCCAGCAGTGAATCAGGGGCCGCGGGGGAGACCCAGTACTTC
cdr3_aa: CASSESGAAGETQYF

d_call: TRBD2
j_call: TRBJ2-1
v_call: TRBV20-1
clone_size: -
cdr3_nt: TGCAGTGCTAGGACTAGCGGGGATTACAATGAGCAGTTCTTC
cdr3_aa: CSARTSGDYNEQFF

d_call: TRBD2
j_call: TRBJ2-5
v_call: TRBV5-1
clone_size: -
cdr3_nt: TGCGCCAGCAGCTTTTCTAGCGGGGAAGAGACCCAGTACTTC
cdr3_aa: CASSFSSGEETQYF

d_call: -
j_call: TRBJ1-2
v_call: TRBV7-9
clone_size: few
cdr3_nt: TGTGCCAGCAGCTTAGTAGATGCCGGCGGCTACACCTTC
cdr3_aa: CASSLVDAGGYTF

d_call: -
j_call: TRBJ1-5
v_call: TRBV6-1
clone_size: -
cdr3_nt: TGTGCCAGCTTGGCAGTTAGCAATCAGCCCCAGCATTTT
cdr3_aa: CASLAVSNQPQHF

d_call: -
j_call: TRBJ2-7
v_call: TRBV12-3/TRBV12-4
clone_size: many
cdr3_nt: TGTGCCAGCAGTTTGCATCCCTACGAGCAGTACTTC
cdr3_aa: CASSLHPYEQYF

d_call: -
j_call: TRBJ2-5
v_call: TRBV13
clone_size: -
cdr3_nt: TGTGCCAGCAGCCGAGGGGTGGTAGACGAGACCCAGTACTTC
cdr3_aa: CASSRGVVDETQYF

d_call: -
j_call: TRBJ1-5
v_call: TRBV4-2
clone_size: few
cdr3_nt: TGTGCCAGCAGCCAAGATTTTGGGGGCAGCAATCAGCCCCAGCATTTT
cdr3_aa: CASSQDFGGSNQPQHF

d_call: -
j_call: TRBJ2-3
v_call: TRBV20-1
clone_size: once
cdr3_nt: TGCAGTGCTAGCATGGGGGGGCGTACAGATACGCAGTATTTT
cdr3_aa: CSASMGGRTDTQYF

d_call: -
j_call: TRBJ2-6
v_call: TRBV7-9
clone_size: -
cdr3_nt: TGTGCCAGCAGCGAAGGGCCCGGGATTGGGGCCAACGTCCTGACTTTC
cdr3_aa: CASSEGPGIGANVLTF

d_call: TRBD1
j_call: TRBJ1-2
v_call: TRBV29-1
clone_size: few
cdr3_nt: TGCAGCGTTGAAGCCGACAGGGAGGACTATGGCTACACCTTC
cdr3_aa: CSVEADREDYGYTF

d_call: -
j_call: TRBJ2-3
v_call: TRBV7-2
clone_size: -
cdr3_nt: TGTGCCAGCAGCCCCCGCGAGGGAGGTACGCAGTATTTT
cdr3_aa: CASSPREGGTQYF